Sequencing of this TCR beta chain was carried out in a study of tumor-infiltrating lymphocytes in primary liver carcinoma. Across the study: Patients, male and female, were 30 to 69 years old. Each of the samples returned roughly 3.5 to 8 million productive TCRbeta reads (a yield similar across tissue types). Study-level findings and limits: Found in all five tumor regions were only about 8-25% of top clones. For tumor-adjacent and tumor-blood pairs, overlap was less than that seen for tumor region pairs.

Trimming pared 7 bases from V and 1 base from J, leaving 13 bases between. CDR1 and CDR2 from the germline V gene are MNHNS and SASEGT. The CDR3 runs to 14 residues. The authors made TCR beta cDNA from 450 to 600 ng total RNA with a constant-region primer. Libraries of TCR beta came from three nested multiplex PCR rounds with slightly modified ARM-PCR. The study ran its first two PCR rounds for 9 to 10 cycles each, using TRBV1-TRBV30 forward primers and a C-beta reverse primer. Using its own MiXCR run on the multiplex PCR reads, TCRdb lists one record per CDR3 protein. The sample has 40,000 to 60,000 distinct CDR3 sequences; 60% to 75% are singletons. The tissue used was unsorted bulk material of roughly 17-33 mg. RNA and DNA were co-extracted from it with the AllPrep DNA/RNA mini kit. This clonotype was seen at least ten times. Its specificity is not known.

V gene TRBV6-1 combines with J gene TRBJ2-5; D not resolved. The clonotype comes from a man between 40 and 49 years old with primary liver carcinoma and hepatitis B virus infection. The sequenced sample was liver tumor tissue from sampling region 3. Specified subset: tumor region T3, left-lateral pole. CDR3 bases: TGTGCCAGCACCCCATTGTCGTTCCAAGAGACCCAGTACTTC. It yields the protein CASTPLSFQETQYF.